This T cell receptor (beta chain) was sequenced during a study of T cells in Graves' hyperthyroidism and ophthalmopathy. This clonotype occurred many times. From RNA transcripts, TCR beta CDR3 regions were amplified. A set of HTBI primers served as the primers for a first-round RT-PCR of the TCR CDR3. TCRdb re-called the multiplex PCR reads through MiXCR, storing one row per CDR3 protein. The repertoire consists of roughly 500,000 distinct CDR3 sequences, with about half occurring once and the leading ten covering around 17%. The sequence came from an adult woman with Graves' disease, either hyperthyroidism or ophthalmopathy (not recorded which). Source material: peripheral blood or thyroid tissue (not recorded which).

CDR3 nucleotides: TGTGCCAGCAGCCAAGCGGGAGAGGAGACCCAGTACTTC. It specifies CASSQAGEETQYF. The J gene is TRBJ2-5, the V gene TRBV4-2, with D possibly TRBD2 on 6 matching bases. Trimming stripped 1 base from V and 5 bases from J, with 8 bases between. The CDR3 spans 13 residues. CDR1 and CDR2 (germline): LGHNA, YNFKEQ.